This T cell receptor beta chain is from a study of regulatory T cells in long-lasting Graves disease. Regarding the study as a whole: More public clonotypes were shared by persistent patients (fewer than 3,000) than by new patients (roughly 930).

The CDR3 has 15 amino acids. The V end lost 3 bases, the J end lost 1 base, and 12 bases lay between the germline ends. The germline V gene encodes CDR1 SGHVS and CDR2 FNYEAQ. Many counts were recorded for this clonotype. Its specificity is not known. The time point here: newly diagnosed GD, antithyroid drugs for less than 3 months. Extracted PBMC RNA gave rise to the TCR library. Relying on iRepertoire HTBI primers and Arm-PCR of CDR3 regions, the team built TCR beta libraries. TCRdb re-analysed the multiplex PCR reads in MiXCR, keeping a single row per CDR3 protein. The sample gives approximately 350,000 distinct CDR3 sequences, approximately 12% of which show up once; around 18% is in the top ten. The same sample was also used in a study of T cells in Graves' hyperthyroidism and ophthalmopathy. That source notes: Diagnoses were made from clinical symptoms, serum measures (thyroxine and TRAb), thyroid ultrasound and orbital computed tomography. HTBI primers drove first-round RT-PCR of the TCR CDR3.

This sample comprised peripheral blood mononuclear cells (PBMCs), obtained at new diagnosis, from a patient treated with antithyroid drugs. The TCR originated in a woman younger than 30 with Graves disease. The genes are TRBV7-6 and TRBJ1-1; D is ambiguous. The CDR3 sequence is CASSLDRVGNTEAFF. The CDR3 DNA follows: TGTGCCAGCAGCTTGGACCGAGTAGGGAACACTGAAGCTTTCTTT.